The rows below give T cell receptor beta chains drawn from one sample of a study of T cells after yellow fever vaccination. TCRdb processed the 5' RACE reads anew with MiXCR; each CDR3 protein has one entry. This sample carries over 45,000 distinct CDR3 sequences, around 6.5% of them seen once, and the ten largest clones take less than 45%. The sample consisted of CD8+ T cells sorted from PBMCs, taken on the day of the first yellow fever vaccination. The source is a young man who received the YFV17D yellow fever vaccine. Both conserved end residues are part of each CDR3. The order of the fields is D gene, clone size, V gene, J gene, CDR3 DNA, CDR3 protein. The D gene is left open where the match is weak. Only some rows state a clone size, as once, few, many or a class for expanded clones.

NA	few	TRBV7-2	TRBJ1-2	TGTGCCAGCAGCTACACAGGGTCCAACTATGGCTACACCTTC	CASSYTGSNYGYTF
TRBD1	NA	TRBV19	TRBJ1-5	TGTGCCGCGAAAGACAGGGATAGCAATCAGCCCCAGCATTTT	CAAKDRDSNQPQHF
NA	NA	TRBV29-1	TRBJ1-1	TGCAGCGTTGAATCGGGCACTGAAGCTTTCTTT	CSVESGTEAFF
TRBD1	many	TRBV12-3/TRBV12-4	TRBJ2-3	TGTGCCAGCAGTCAGAGGGGGCCTAGCACAGATACGCAGTATTTT	CASSQRGPSTDTQYF
NA	NA	TRBV4-1	TRBJ1-5	TGCGCCAGCAGCCAAGGTCGAAATCAGCCCCAGCATTTT	CASSQGRNQPQHF
NA	NA	TRBV7-9	TRBJ2-7	TGTGCCAGCAGCCAAGGGGCCCGTGGGGAGCAGTACTTC	CASSQGARGEQYF
TRBD2	many	TRBV7-9	TRBJ2-7	TGTGCCAGCAGCTCCGGGGGGACGTCGAGCTCCTACGAGCAGTACTTC	CASSSGGTSSSYEQYF
TRBD1	NA	TRBV5-1	TRBJ1-4	TGCGCCAGCAGATACCTGGACAGGCCTAATGAAAAACTGTTTTTT	CASRYLDRPNEKLFF
NA	few	TRBV7-3	TRBJ1-6	TGTGCCAGCAGCCTTGGGGGGGATAATTCACCCCTCCACTTT	CASSLGGDNSPLHF
TRBD1	NA	TRBV20-1	TRBJ1-5	TGCAGTGCTAAATGGGGACAGGGAGGGCAGCCCCAGCATTTT	CSAKWGQGGQPQHF
NA	many	TRBV20-1	TRBJ2-5	TGCAGTGCCATGGACAGAATTCAAGAGACCCAGTACTTC	CSAMDRIQETQYF
NA	many	TRBV14	TRBJ2-7	TGTGCCAGCAGCCACCTCTTTTCCTACGAGCAGTACTTC	CASSHLFSYEQYF
NA	many	TRBV11-2	TRBJ2-2	TGTGCCAGCAGCTTAGGGCCCCAGGGCACCGAGGTCGGGGAGCTGTTTTTT	CASSLGPQGTEVGELFF
TRBD1	NA	TRBV29-1	TRBJ1-2	TGCAGCGTTGAAGATCGTTGGGTCGAGGGGGCCAGCCATGGCTACACCTTC	CSVEDRWVEGASHGYTF
NA	many	TRBV6-6	TRBJ1-4	TGTGCCAGCAGTTATGGACAATTACTGTTTTTT	CASSYGQLLFF
TRBD1	many	TRBV5-1	TRBJ2-7	TGCGCCAGCAGCCTGAAGGGACAGCGAACCTACGAGCAGTACTTC	CASSLKGQRTYEQYF
NA	few	TRBV6-6	TRBJ2-7	TGTGCCAGCAAACTGGACCCGGCGTACGAGCAGTACTTC	CASKLDPAYEQYF
NA	many	TRBV7-2	TRBJ1-2	TGTGCCAGCAGCTTAGCGGAAGAGATCCTTAACTATGGCTACACCTTC	CASSLAEEILNYGYTF
TRBD1	many	TRBV5-5	TRBJ2-1	TGTGCCAGCAGCAACACCGGGACAGGGTCCTACAATGAGCAGTTCTTC	CASSNTGTGSYNEQFF
NA	few	TRBV7-8	TRBJ2-4	TGTGCCAGCAGCTCAAAACAGGGTAGCGAAAACATTCAGTACTTC	CASSSKQGSENIQYF
TRBD1	many	TRBV29-1	TRBJ2-5	TGCAGCGTTGAAGAGGACAGGGGGGAGACCCAGTACTTC	CSVEEDRGETQYF
NA	many	TRBV5-1	TRBJ2-1	TGCGCCAGCAGCTTGGGGCGGCAGGGGTGGTTCTTC	CASSLGRQGWFF
NA	many	TRBV6-5	TRBJ1-6	TGTGCCAGCAGTTCGTTCTATAATTCACCCCTCCACTTT	CASSSFYNSPLHF
NA	few	TRBV2	TRBJ2-7	TGTGCCAGCAGTGAAGCCAGTTACGAGCAGTACTTC	CASSEASYEQYF
NA	many	TRBV7-9	TRBJ1-1	TGTGCCAGCAGCCGAAAGGGGGGCGGGATGAACACTGAAGCTTTCTTT	CASSRKGGGMNTEAFF
NA	NA	TRBV6-1	TRBJ1-6	TGTGCCAGCAGTGAAATGGGACCCCTCCACTTT	CASSEMGPLHF
NA	few	TRBV14	TRBJ2-7	TGTGCCAGCAGCCAGGGTATGGTATACGAGCAGTACTTC	CASSQGMVYEQYF
NA	many	TRBV12-3/TRBV12-4	TRBJ2-1	TGTGCCAGCAGTACCGAGGGGCGGGGATCGAATGAGCAGTTCTTC	CASSTEGRGSNEQFF
NA	NA	TRBV19	TRBJ1-1	TGTGCCAGTAAGTGGGGATCCACTGAAGCTTTCTTT	CASKWGSTEAFF
NA	NA	TRBV5-6	TRBJ2-3	TGTGCCAGCAGCTTGGTCGGGGGGCCCTTCACAGATACGCAGTATTTT	CASSLVGGPFTDTQYF
NA	few	TRBV27	TRBJ2-3	TGTGCCAGCAGTCCCTTGGTGGGGAAGTCTATTACCCTTAGCACAGATACGCAGTATTTT	CASSPLVGKSITLSTDTQYF
TRBD1	NA	TRBV29-1	TRBJ2-7	TGCAGCGTATCCCGGGACAGGGAGCAGTACTTC	CSVSRDREQYF
NA	many	TRBV7-9	TRBJ2-7	TGTGCCAGCAGCCCCCCCCTTCGGGGAGGCTACGAGCAGTACTTC	CASSPPLRGGYEQYF
NA	many	TRBV7-2	TRBJ1-1	TGTGCCAGCAGCCGACCGTGGACTGAAGCTTTCTTT	CASSRPWTEAFF
NA	many	TRBV15	TRBJ2-3	TGTGCCACCAGCAGAGATGAAGGGAGAGTCACAGATACGCAGTATTTT	CATSRDEGRVTDTQYF
TRBD1	NA	TRBV7-6	TRBJ2-5	TGTGCCAGCAGCCCCCTGACAGGGGAGCTGGGGGAGACCCAGTACTTC	CASSPLTGELGETQYF
NA	NA	TRBV7-2	TRBJ2-2	TGTGCCAGCAGCTTAATAGGCACCGGGGAGCTGTTTTTT	CASSLIGTGELFF
TRBD1	many	TRBV4-3	TRBJ2-2	TGCGCCAGCAGCCAAGATTTGGGGACAGCCAACACCGGGGAGCTGTTTTTT	CASSQDLGTANTGELFF
NA	many	TRBV12-3/TRBV12-4	TRBJ2-6	TGTGCCAGCAGTTCCATACAGATTTCTGGGGCCAACGTCCTGACTTTC	CASSSIQISGANVLTF
NA	many	TRBV4-3	TRBJ2-1	TGCGCCAGCAGCCAAGTAAACAGGCGGGGTGATGAGCAGTTCTTC	CASSQVNRRGDEQFF
NA	many	TRBV7-7	TRBJ2-3	TGTGCCAGCAGTCTCGATAACACAGATACGCAGTATTTT	CASSLDNTDTQYF
NA	few	TRBV12-3/TRBV12-4	TRBJ2-7	TGTGCCAGCAACCCCCCCGGGGGCGACGAGCAGTACTTC	CASNPPGGDEQYF